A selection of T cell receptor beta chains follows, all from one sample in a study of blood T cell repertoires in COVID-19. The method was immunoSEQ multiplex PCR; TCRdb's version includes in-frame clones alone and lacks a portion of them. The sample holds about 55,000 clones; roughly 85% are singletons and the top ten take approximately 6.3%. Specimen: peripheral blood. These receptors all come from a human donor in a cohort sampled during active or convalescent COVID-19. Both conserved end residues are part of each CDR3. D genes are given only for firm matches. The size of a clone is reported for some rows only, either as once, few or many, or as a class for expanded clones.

CDR3: CSVARPDMNTEAFF
DNA: TGCAGCGTTGCCAGGCCAGACATGAACACTGAAGCTTTCTTT
size: once
D: -
J: TRBJ1-1
V: TRBV29-1

CDR3: CASSSTGTGGSEQYF
DNA: TGTGCCAGTAGTTCAACCGGGACAGGGGGGTCCGAGCAGTACTTC
size: -
D: TRBD1
J: TRBJ2-7
V: TRBV19

CDR3: CASRSQGREYEQYF
DNA: TGTGCCAGCAGGTCACAGGGGCGCGAATACGAGCAGTACTTC
size: -
D: TRBD1
J: TRBJ2-7
V: TRBV6-5

CDR3: CASSFPGQGMNTF
DNA: TGTGCCAGCAGCTTTCCGGGACAGGGAATGAACACCTTC
size: -
D: TRBD1
J: TRBJ1-2
V: TRBV5-6

CDR3: CASSERGQVNTGELFF
DNA: TGTGCCAGCAGCGAGCGGGGACAGGTGAACACCGGGGAGCTGTTTTTT
size: -
D: -
J: TRBJ2-2
V: TRBV9

CDR3: CASSSVAGLAGANEQFF
DNA: TGTGCCAGCAGCTCAGTGGCCGGACTAGCGGGAGCCAATGAGCAGTTCTTC
size: -
D: TRBD2
J: TRBJ2-1
V: TRBV11-3

CDR3: CASSFGLLQSFF
DNA: TGTGCCAGCAGTTTTGGGCTCCTCCAGTCGTTCTTC
size: -
D: -
J: TRBJ2-1
V: TRBV12-3/TRBV12-4

CDR3: CASSPRGTGLMNTEAFF
DNA: TGTGCCAGTAGTCCCCGAGGGACAGGGCTCATGAACACTGAAGCTTTCTTT
size: -
D: TRBD1
J: TRBJ1-1
V: TRBV19

CDR3: CASSLQSYEQYF
DNA: TGTGCCAGCAGCTTACAGTCCTACGAGCAGTACTTC
size: -
D: -
J: TRBJ2-7
V: TRBV7-2

CDR3: CASSLEPRGVGDTQYF
DNA: TGTGCCAGCAGCTTGGAGCCGCGGGGGGTAGGAGATACGCAGTATTTT
size: -
D: TRBD2
J: TRBJ2-3
V: TRBV5-4

CDR3: CASSWGVVETQYF
DNA: TGTGCCAGCAGCTGGGGAGTCGTGGAGACCCAGTACTTC
size: -
D: -
J: TRBJ2-5
V: TRBV5-6

CDR3: CSVGDRIASYGYTF
DNA: TGCAGCGTTGGGGACAGAATCGCCAGTTACGGCTACACCTTC
size: -
D: TRBD1
J: TRBJ1-2
V: TRBV29-1

CDR3: CASSLYARANTEAFF
DNA: TGTGCCAGCAGTTTATATGCCAGGGCGAACACTGAAGCTTTCTTT
size: -
D: -
J: TRBJ1-1
V: TRBV27

CDR3: CASRLQGSTEAFF
DNA: TGTGCCAGCAGGCTTCAGGGGAGCACTGAAGCTTTCTTT
size: once
D: -
J: TRBJ1-1
V: TRBV6-4

CDR3: CASNRGRNTEAFF
DNA: TGTGCCAGCAATCGGGGGAGGAACACTGAAGCTTTCTTT
size: -
D: -
J: TRBJ1-1
V: TRBV6-5

CDR3: CASSYASGGADYGYTF
DNA: TGTGCCAGCAGCTACGCCTCGGGGGGCGCGGACTATGGCTACACCTTC
size: -
D: -
J: TRBJ1-2
V: TRBV7-2

CDR3: CASGATRTNEKLFF
DNA: TGTGCCAGCGGGGCGACACGTACTAATGAAAAACTGTTTTTT
size: -
D: -
J: TRBJ1-4
V: TRBV6-6

CDR3: CASSFRGGSGANVLTF
DNA: TGTGCCAGCAGTTTCAGAGGGGGTTCTGGGGCCAACGTCCTGACTTTC
size: -
D: -
J: TRBJ2-6
V: TRBV11-3

CDR3: CASSLEDRGWNEQYF
DNA: TGTGCCAGCAGCTTGGAGGACAGGGGTTGGAACGAGCAGTACTTC
size: few
D: TRBD1
J: TRBJ2-7
V: TRBV5-4

CDR3: CASSLHRDSSYEQYF
DNA: TGTGCCAGCAGCCTTCATAGGGACAGCTCCTACGAGCAGTACTTC
size: -
D: TRBD1
J: TRBJ2-7
V: TRBV9

CDR3: CASSLAFGGGQRFF
DNA: TGTGCCAGCAGCTTAGCGTTTGGGGGGGGCCAGCGGTTCTTC
size: once
D: -
J: TRBJ2-1
V: TRBV7-2

CDR3: CASRDRSGNSPLHF
DNA: TGTGCCAGCAGAGACAGGTCCGGTAATTCACCCCTCCACTTT
size: -
D: -
J: TRBJ1-6
V: TRBV2